These 26 T cell receptor beta chains share one sample of origin, sequenced in a study of T cells after yellow fever vaccination. MiXCR was run by TCRdb on the 5' RACE reads, yielding one entry per CDR3 protein. Seen here are hundreds of thousands of distinct CDR3 sequences, approximately 15% observed once, and the top ten hold more than 12%. The sample in question was PBMCs, obtained on the day of the yellow fever booster vaccination. The receptors originated from a man in his thirties or forties who received the YFV17D yellow fever vaccine.

This clonotype has ten or more counts. J is TRBJ2-1 and V is TRBV5-5; no clear D. Between the trimmed V and J ends, which lost 0 bases and 0 bases, there was a span of 7 bases. The CDR3 length is 15 residues. The germline V gene has CDR1 SGHKS and CDR2 YYEKEE (reference sequence). The CDR3 is CASSLDVSSYNEQFF. For the CDR3, the DNA is TGTGCCAGCAGCTTGGACGTAAGCTCCTACAATGAGCAGTTCTTC.

In its sample, this clonotype was seen a few times. V usage is TRBV4-3 and J usage is TRBJ2-7; TRBD1 matches 9 bases. Germline values: CDR1 LGHNA, CDR2 YSLEER. J gave up 2 bases and V 5 bases, and 4 bases lay outside the gene matches. The CDR3 is 14 residues long. The CDR3, as DNA: TGCGCCAGCAGCTGGGACAGGGAAACCTACGAGCAGTACTTC. Encoded protein: CASSWDRETYEQYF.

This chain links TRBV4-3 with TRBJ2-3; no clear D gene. Looked up from germline, CDR1 is LGHNA and CDR2 is YSLEER. The CDR3 has 15 amino acids. Deletions cut 1 base from V and 4 bases from J, with 12 bases between. The CDR3 loop is CASSQAQSLADTQYF. The CDR3 DNA reads as TGCGCCAGCAGCCAAGCCCAGTCTCTTGCAGATACGCAGTATTTT.

The rearrangement joins TRBV6-5 to TRBJ2-1; the match to TRBD2 covers 8 bases. The CDR3 extends over 16 amino acids. Germline CDR1 MNHEY, CDR2 SVGAGI. Unmatched junction bases numbered 6, after V lost 4 bases and J lost 1 base. CDR3 DNA sequence: TGTGCCAGCAGTTCCAAACTAGCGGAGTCCTACAATGAGCAGTTCTTC. Translated: CASSSKLAESYNEQFF.

This clonotype appeared a few times. The chain couples TRBV12-5 to TRBJ2-1; 10 bases are shared with TRBD2. Germline values: CDR1 LGHNT, CDR2 FRNRAP. V lost 5 bases to trimming and J lost 9 bases; unmatched junction nucleotides: 10. The CDR3 contains 15 residues. The CDR3 bases are TGTGCTAGTGGTAGGACTAGCGGATACCCGAGTGAGCAGTTCTTC. Translating gives CASGRTSGYPSEQFF.

This clonotype was seen a handful of times. The gene calls are TRBV12-2 and TRBJ2-5. TRBV12-2 is annotated as a pseudogene. The CDR3 is 12 amino acids. CDR3 protein: CASRLKVDRGAF. CDR3 coding DNA: TGTGCAAGTCGCTTAAAGGTGGACCGTGGTGCGTTC.

The chain combines TRBV19 with TRBJ2-4; 7 bases align to TRBD1. Germline values: CDR1 LNHDA, CDR2 SQIVND (reference sequence). The CDR3 has 17 residues. Unmatched junction bases numbered 10, after V lost 4 bases and J lost 1 base. CDR3 residues: CASSTPTGKGAKNIQYF. CDR3 nucleotides: TGTGCCAGTAGTACGCCGACAGGGAAGGGCGCCAAAAACATTCAGTACTTC. Full variable domain (rest looked up from reference TRBV19 and TRBJ2-4): DGGITQSPKYLFRKEGQNVTLSCEQNLNHDAMYWYRQDPGQGLRLIYYSQIVNDFQKGDIAEGYSVSREKKESFPLTVTSAQKNPTAFYLCASSTPTGKGAKNIQYFGAGTRLSVL.

This clonotype was observed a handful of times. This chain's CDR3 is CASSYEALPYEQYF. The CDR3, as DNA: TGTGCCAGCAGTTACGAAGCTCTCCCCTACGAGCAGTACTTC. The V call is TRBV6-5, the J call TRBJ2-7; D call uncertain. Looked up from germline, CDR1 is MNHEY and CDR2 is SVGAGI. Deletions cut 2 bases from V and 2 bases from J, with 10 bases between. CDR3 length equals 14 residues.

CDR3 sequence: CASSERLYINEQFF. The CDR3 nucleotides read TGTGCCAGCAGTGAACGCTTATACATCAATGAGCAGTTCTTC. The chain couples TRBV2 to TRBJ2-1; D gene ambiguous. Between the trimmed V and J ends, which lost 2 bases and 6 bases, there was a span of 11 bases. Germline V gives CDR1 SNHLY, CDR2 FYNNEI. The CDR3 consists of 14 residues.

There are a few counts of this clonotype. The chain recombines TRBV18 with TRBJ2-1, with 7 bases identical to TRBD2. CDR3 length: 15 amino acids. The V gene's germline CDR1 is KGHSH and CDR2 LQKENI. V was pared by 2 bases and J by 8 bases, with 9 bases of the junction left unmatched. The CDR3 DNA reads as TGTGCCAGCTCACCAAGGCGGGAGAGGTTGGATGAGCAGTTCTTC. Its protein product is CASSPRRERLDEQFF. Variable domain in full (rest from reference TRBV18 and TRBJ2-1): NAGVMQNPRHLVRRRGQEARLRCSPMKGHSHVYWYRQLPEEGLKFMVYLQKENIIDESGMPKERFSAEFPKEGPSILRIQQVVRGDSAAYFCASSPRRERLDEQFFGPGTRLTVL.

There are a few counts of this clonotype. The chain is built from TRBV20-1 and TRBJ2-3; D is undetermined. This CDR3 is built from 13 residues. From germline, CDR1 is DFQATT and CDR2 SNEGSKA (reference sequence). Trimming removed 3 bases at V and 0 bases at J, with 7 bases between. The CDR3 region is CSASRPSTDTQYF. The CDR3 nucleotides read TGCAGTGCTAGCCGACCGAGCACAGATACGCAGTATTTT.

The rearrangement uses TRBV20-1 and TRBJ2-7, with D uncertain. CDR3 length: 13 residues. V was pared by 3 bases and J by 2 bases, with 11 bases between. CDR1 and CDR2 from the germline V gene are DFQATT and SNEGSKA (reference sequence). The CDR3 is CSASSRWTYEQYF. CDR3 bases: TGCAGTGCTAGTTCGCGGTGGACCTACGAGCAGTACTTC.

This clonotype has only a few counts. J is TRBJ2-1 and V is TRBV4-3; D is unresolved. The CDR3 loop spans 13 amino acids. Looked up from germline, CDR1 is LGHNA and CDR2 is YSLEER. V lost 0 bases, J lost 10 bases, and 10 bases lay in between. This CDR3 is CASSQEEGREQFF. The CDR3 DNA sequence: TGCGCCAGCAGCCAAGAGGAAGGAAGGGAGCAGTTCTTC.

A few counts support this clonotype. This chain links TRBV7-2 with TRBJ2-2, with 8 bases that match TRBD2. The CDR3 contains 16 residues. Germline V gives CDR1 SGHTA, CDR2 FQGNSA. J was trimmed by 2 bases and V by 5 bases; bases with no gene match: 7. The chain's CDR3 is CASSRSGSTNTGELFF. In DNA, the CDR3 is TGTGCCAGCAGCCGCAGCGGGAGCACCAACACCGGGGAGCTGTTTTTT.

As to this clonotype: Compared with germline, one end of the junction differs, possibly owing to a read error. The chain has TRBV24-1 and TRBJ2-1; 8 bases agree with TRBD2. This CDR3 is 21 amino acids long. From germline, CDR1 is KGHDR and CDR2 SFDVKD. In DNA, the CDR3 is TGTGCGACCAGTGATTATACCCCGGGCCGGGAGGGCCCTTCAGGGTACAATGAGCAGTTCTTC. It codes for CATSDYTPGREGPSGYNEQFF.

This clonotype has only a few counts. CDR3 amino acids: CATSDSISGNEQFF. Here the CDR3 DNA reads TGTGCCACCAGTGATTCGATTAGCGGGAATGAGCAGTTCTTC. V usage is TRBV24-1 and J usage is TRBJ2-1; TRBD2 matches at 7 bases. Per the germline V gene, CDR1 is KGHDR and CDR2 is SFDVKD. V lost 2 bases, J lost 7 bases, and 4 bases stayed unmatched. CDR3 length equals 14 residues.

As regards this clonotype: The junction differs from germline at one of its ends, possibly a read error. The rearrangement uses TRBV20-1 and TRBJ2-1; TRBD2 agrees at 7 bases. This CDR3 contains 17 residues. CDR1 and CDR2 (germline): DFQATT, SNEGSKA (reference sequence). The CDR3 bases are TGCTGTGCTAGAGAAAAGGGGCGGGAGACCTCCTACAATGAGCAGTTCTTC. It specifies CCAREKGRETSYNEQFF.

Only a few counts were recorded for this clonotype. The chain uses TRBV5-4 and TRBJ2-3, with no clear D. The ends were cut back, 1 base at V and 6 bases at J, with 15 bases in the middle. Germline CDR1 reads SGHNT; CDR2 reads YYREEE (reference sequence). CDR3 size: 15 residues. CDR3 DNA sequence: TGTGCCAGCAGCTTGACTACCGCCTCTTTTGATACGCAGTATTTT. It specifies CASSLTTASFDTQYF.

The chain is built from TRBV7-2 and TRBJ2-5, with 12 bases that match TRBD2. There are 16 residues in the CDR3. After removal of 3 bases from V and 5 bases from J, the junction contained 7 bases not matched to a gene. Germline V gene sequence: CDR1 SGHTA, CDR2 FQGNSA. CDR3 loop: CASSLWGLAGGETQYF. Written as DNA, the CDR3 is TGTGCCAGCAGCTTGTGGGGGCTAGCGGGAGGGGAGACCCAGTACTTC.

This clonotype was counted between two and nine times. V and J are TRBV20-1 and TRBJ2-1; 7 nucleotides agree with TRBD2. CDR3 size: 14 residues. Germline CDR1 reads DFQATT; CDR2 reads SNEGSKA (reference sequence). V trimming: 1 base; J trimming: 5 bases; junction bases outside the gene matches: 5. The CDR3 loop reads CSARAGTNNNEQFF. CDR3 bases: TGCAGTGCTAGAGCCGGGACTAACAACAATGAGCAGTTCTTC.

There are a few counts of this clonotype. The rearrangement joins TRBV5-1 to TRBJ2-1, with 11 bases lining up with TRBD2. The CDR3 has 15 residues. The J segment lost 8 bases and the V segment lost 4 bases, leaving 8 bases of the junction unmatched. The V gene's germline CDR1 is SGHRS and CDR2 YFSETQ. CDR3 sequence: CASSGTSGSWDEQFF. DNA for the CDR3: TGCGCCAGCAGCGGAACTAGCGGGAGTTGGGATGAGCAGTTCTTC. The full variable domain, with the rest looked up from reference TRBV5-1 and TRBJ2-1, is KAGVTQTPRYLIKTRGQQVTLSCSPISGHRSVSWYQQTPGQGLQFLFEYFSETQRNKGNFPGRFSGRQFSNSRSEMNVSTLELGDSALYLCASSGTSGSWDEQFFGPGTRLTVL.

This chain joins TRBV12-3 or TRBV12-4 and TRBJ1-2; D possibly corresponds to TRBD1 (5 bases). The CDR3 spans 13 residues. Deletions cut 6 bases from V and 0 bases from J, with 8 bases between. CDR3 nucleotides: TGTGCCAGCAGACAGGTAGCTAACTATGGCTACACCTTC. Encoded protein: CASRQVANYGYTF.

This clonotype was counted only a few times. The chain links TRBV7-2 to TRBJ2-7; tentatively, D is TRBD1 (5 bases). Trimming shortened V by 5 bases and J by 5 bases, and 19 bases separated the two germline ends. The germline CDR1 and CDR2 sequences are SGHTA and FQGNSA. The CDR3 extends over 15 amino acids. The CDR3 DNA is TGTGCCAGCAGCCCCCGAAGGGGCCTCCCCAACGAGCAGTACTTC. It codes for CASSPRRGLPNEQYF.

This clonotype was seen once. The chain couples TRBV30 to TRBJ2-2; the D is unclear. Germline loops: CDR1 GTSNPN, CDR2 SVGIG (reference sequence). Trimming stripped 2 bases from V and 0 bases from J, with 7 bases between. The length of the CDR3 is 14 residues. CDR3 loop: CAWSRQANTGELFF. Here the CDR3 DNA reads TGTGCCTGGAGTAGGCAAGCGAACACCGGGGAGCTGTTTTTT.

This clonotype was seen more than once but under ten times. V and J are TRBV28 and TRBJ2-3; tentatively, D is TRBD1 (6 bases). The CDR3 totals 15 residues. Germline V gives CDR1 MDHEN, CDR2 SYDVKM. Trimming removed 5 bases at V and 3 bases at J, with 15 bases between. The CDR3 bases are TGTGCCAGCAGTGATCCGACAGGAACTACAGATACGCAGTATTTT. This sequence encodes CASSDPTGTTDTQYF.

The CDR3 region has the DNA TGTGCCAGCAGCTTAGGAGAAGACAGGGTGGGGACAGATACGCAGTATTTT. Its translation: CASSLGEDRVGTDTQYF. The genes are TRBV7-9 and TRBJ2-3; TRBD1 aligns across 7 bases. The CDR3 sequence is 17 residues long. Unmatched junction bases numbered 10, after V lost 1 base and J lost 3 bases. Germline CDR1 reads SEHNR; CDR2 reads FQNEAQ (reference sequence).